In this sample, the clone carrying this TCR beta chain turned up many times. Its specificity is not known. As to time point: patch test 2, 6 weeks after DPC sensitization. Treatment denoted: therapeutic diphenylcyclopropenone sensitization with weekly scalp DPC. Extraction of total RNA was performed on unfractionated whole blood. This entry comes from a study of human T cells and chemical hapten exposure. Study information: Mostly female patients had alopecia areata, totalis or universalis. Study results and caveats: No shift was seen in TCRs above 1 in 1000 frequency with DPC sensitization. Versus controls, significantly more large CDR3 similarity clusters arose from expanded TCRs.

In TCRdb, the RACE reads were re-called with MiXCR into one record per CDR3 protein. The table records about 140,000 distinct CDR3 sequences, 12% of them present only once. The CDR3 is 14 residues long. Losses at the gene ends were 5 bases for V and 4 bases for J; bases not matched to a gene: 6. The sequencing here drew on whole blood, taken in connection with sensitization to the hapten diphenylcyclopropenone (DPC). The sequence came from a woman in her fifties or sixties with alopecia areata. Some clones in this sample may be carry-over from other donors' samples. V gene TRBV12-3 or TRBV12-4 combines with J gene TRBJ2-7; 9 positions agree with TRBD2. The CDR3 loop is CASSPIAGAYEQYF. CDR3 sequence (DNA): TGTGCCAGCAGTCCCATAGCGGGAGCGTACGAGCAGTACTTC.